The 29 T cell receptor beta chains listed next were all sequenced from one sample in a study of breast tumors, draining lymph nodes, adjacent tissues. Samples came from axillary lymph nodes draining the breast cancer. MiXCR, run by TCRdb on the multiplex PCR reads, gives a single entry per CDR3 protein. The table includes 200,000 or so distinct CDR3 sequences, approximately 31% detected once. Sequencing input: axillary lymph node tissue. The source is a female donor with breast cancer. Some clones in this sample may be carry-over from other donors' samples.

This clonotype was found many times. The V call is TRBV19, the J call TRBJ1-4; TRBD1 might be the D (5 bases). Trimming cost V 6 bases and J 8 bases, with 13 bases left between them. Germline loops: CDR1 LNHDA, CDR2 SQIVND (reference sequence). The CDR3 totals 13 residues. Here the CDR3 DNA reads TGTGCCAGTAGAGTTGGGGGTGGAGAAAAACTGTTTTTT. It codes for CASRVGGGEKLFF.

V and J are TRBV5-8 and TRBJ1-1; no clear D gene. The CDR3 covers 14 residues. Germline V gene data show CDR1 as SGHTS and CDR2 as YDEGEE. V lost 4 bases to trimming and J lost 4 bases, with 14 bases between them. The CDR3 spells CASSPEGSSTEAFF. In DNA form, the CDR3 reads TGTGCCAGCAGCCCGGAAGGATCGTCCACTGAAGCTTTCTTT.

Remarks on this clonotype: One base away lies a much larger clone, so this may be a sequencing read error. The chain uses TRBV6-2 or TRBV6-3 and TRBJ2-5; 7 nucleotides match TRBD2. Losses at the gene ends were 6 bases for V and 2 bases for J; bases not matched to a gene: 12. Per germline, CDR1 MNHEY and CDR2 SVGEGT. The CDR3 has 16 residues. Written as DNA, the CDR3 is TGTGCCAGCAGCCTGAGACGGGGAGGGCCTCAAGAGACCCAGTACTTC. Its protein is CASSLRRGGPQETQYF.

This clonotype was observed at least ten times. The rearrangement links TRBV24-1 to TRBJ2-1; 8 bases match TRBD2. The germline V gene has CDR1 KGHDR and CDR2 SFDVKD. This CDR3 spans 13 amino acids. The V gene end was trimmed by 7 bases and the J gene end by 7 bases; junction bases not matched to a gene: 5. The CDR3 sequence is CATRGLAVNEQFF. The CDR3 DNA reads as TGTGCCACCAGAGGACTAGCAGTTAATGAGCAGTTCTTC.

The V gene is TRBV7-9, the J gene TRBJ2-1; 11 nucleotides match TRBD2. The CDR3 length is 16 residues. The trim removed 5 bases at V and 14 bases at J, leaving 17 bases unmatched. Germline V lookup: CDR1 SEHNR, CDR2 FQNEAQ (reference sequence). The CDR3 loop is CASSTRTSGYPPPEFF. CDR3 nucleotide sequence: TGTGCCAGCAGCACCCGGACTAGCGGGTACCCACCCCCGGAGTTCTTC.

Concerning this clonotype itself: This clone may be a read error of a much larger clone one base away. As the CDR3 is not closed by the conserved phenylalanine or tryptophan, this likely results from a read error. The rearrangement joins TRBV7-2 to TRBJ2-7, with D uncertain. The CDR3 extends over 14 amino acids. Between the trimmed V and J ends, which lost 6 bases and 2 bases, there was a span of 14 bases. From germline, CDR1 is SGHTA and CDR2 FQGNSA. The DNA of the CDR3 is TGTGCCAGCAGTCGCACCCTTATTACCTACGAGCAGTACCTC. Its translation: CASSRTLITYEQYL.

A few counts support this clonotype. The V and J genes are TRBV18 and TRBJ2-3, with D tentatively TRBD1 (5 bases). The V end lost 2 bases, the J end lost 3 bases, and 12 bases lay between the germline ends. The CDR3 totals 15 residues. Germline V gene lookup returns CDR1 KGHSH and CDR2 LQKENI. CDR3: CASSPEGAWTDTQYF. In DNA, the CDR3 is TGTGCCAGCTCACCAGAAGGGGCGTGGACAGATACGCAGTATTTT.

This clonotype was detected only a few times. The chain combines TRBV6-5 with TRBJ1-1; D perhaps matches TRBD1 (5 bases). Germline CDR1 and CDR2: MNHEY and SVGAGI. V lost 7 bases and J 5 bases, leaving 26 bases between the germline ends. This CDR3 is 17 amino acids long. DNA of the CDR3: TGTGCCAGCATCCAGATACTAGGGGATTTAATGAGAACTGAAGCTTTCTTT. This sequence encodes CASIQILGDLMRTEAFF.

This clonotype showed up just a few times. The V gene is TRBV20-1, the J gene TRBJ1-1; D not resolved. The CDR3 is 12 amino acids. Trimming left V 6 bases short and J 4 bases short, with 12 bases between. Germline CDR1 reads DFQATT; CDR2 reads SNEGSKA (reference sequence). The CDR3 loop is CSATDGRTEAFF. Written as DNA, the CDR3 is TGCAGTGCAACGGACGGCCGCACTGAAGCTTTCTTT.

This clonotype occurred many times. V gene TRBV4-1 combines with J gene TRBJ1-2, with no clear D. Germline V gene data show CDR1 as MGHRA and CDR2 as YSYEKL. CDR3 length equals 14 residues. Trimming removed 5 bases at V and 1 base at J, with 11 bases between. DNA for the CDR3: TGCGCCAGCAGCGTTGGCTCCAGTAACTATGGCTACACCTTC. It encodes CASSVGSSNYGYTF.

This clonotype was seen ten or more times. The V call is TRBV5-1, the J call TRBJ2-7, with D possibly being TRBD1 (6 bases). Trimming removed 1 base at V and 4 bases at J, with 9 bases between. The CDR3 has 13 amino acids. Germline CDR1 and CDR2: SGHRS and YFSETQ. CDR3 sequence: CASSLTGSYEQYF. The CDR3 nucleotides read TGCGCCAGCAGCTTGACAGGGTCGTACGAGCAGTACTTC. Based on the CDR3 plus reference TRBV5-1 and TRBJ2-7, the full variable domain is KAGVTQTPRYLIKTRGQQVTLSCSPISGHRSVSWYQQTPGQGLQFLFEYFSETQRNKGNFPGRFSGRQFSNSRSEMNVSTLELGDSALYLCASSLTGSYEQYFGPGTRLTVT.

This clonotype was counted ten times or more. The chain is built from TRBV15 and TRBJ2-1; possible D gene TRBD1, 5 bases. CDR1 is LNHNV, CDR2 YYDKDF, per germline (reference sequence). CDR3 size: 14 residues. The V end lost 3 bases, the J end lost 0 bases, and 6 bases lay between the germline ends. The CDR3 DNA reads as TGTGCCACCAGCAGGGACAACTCCTACAATGAGCAGTTCTTC. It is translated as CATSRDNSYNEQFF. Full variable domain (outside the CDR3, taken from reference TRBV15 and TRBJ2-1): DAMVIQNPRYQVTQFGKPVTLSCSQTLNHNVMYWYQQKSSQAPKLLFHYYDKDFNNEADTPDNFQSRRPNTSFCFLDIRSPGLGDTAMYLCATSRDNSYNEQFFGPGTRLTVL.

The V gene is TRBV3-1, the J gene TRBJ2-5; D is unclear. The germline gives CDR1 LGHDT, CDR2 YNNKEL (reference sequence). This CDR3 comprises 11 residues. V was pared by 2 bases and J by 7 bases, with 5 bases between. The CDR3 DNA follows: TGTGCCAGCAGCCAACCAGGGACCCAGTACTTC. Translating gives CASSQPGTQYF.

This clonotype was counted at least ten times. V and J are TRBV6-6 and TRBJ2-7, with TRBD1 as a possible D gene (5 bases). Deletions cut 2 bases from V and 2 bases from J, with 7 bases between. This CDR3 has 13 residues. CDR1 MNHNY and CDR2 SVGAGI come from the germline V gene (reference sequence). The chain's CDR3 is CASSYQGAYEQYF. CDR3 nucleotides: TGTGCCAGCAGTTACCAGGGCGCCTACGAGCAGTACTTC.

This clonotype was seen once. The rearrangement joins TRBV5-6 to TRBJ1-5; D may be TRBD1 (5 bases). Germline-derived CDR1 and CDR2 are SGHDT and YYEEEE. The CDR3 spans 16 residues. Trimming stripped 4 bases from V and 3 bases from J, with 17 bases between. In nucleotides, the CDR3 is TGTGCCAGCAGCACCGGCTCACGGGGGGACAATCAGCCCCAGCATTTT. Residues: CASSTGSRGDNQPQHF.

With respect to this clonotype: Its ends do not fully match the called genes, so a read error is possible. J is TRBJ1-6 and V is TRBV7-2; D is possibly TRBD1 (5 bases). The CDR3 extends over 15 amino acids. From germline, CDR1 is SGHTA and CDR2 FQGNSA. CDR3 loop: CASNGGASWNSPLHF. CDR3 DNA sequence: TGTGCCAGCAATGGTGGGGCTTCTTGGAATTCCCCCCTCCACTTT.

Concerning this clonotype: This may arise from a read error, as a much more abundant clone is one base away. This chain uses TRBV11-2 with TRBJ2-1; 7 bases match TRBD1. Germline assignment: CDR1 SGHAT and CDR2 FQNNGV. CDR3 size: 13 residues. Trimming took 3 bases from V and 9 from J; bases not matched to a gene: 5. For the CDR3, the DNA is TGTGCCAGCAGCTTTGACAGGGCCAGTGAGCAGTTCTTC. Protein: CASSFDRASEQFF.

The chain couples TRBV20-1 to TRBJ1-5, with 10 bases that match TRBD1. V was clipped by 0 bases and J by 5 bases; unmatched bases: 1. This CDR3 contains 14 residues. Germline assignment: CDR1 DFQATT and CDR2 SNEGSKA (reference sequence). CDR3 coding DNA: TGCAGTGCTAGAGAGACAGGGGGCCATCAGCCCCAGCATTTT. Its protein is CSARETGGHQPQHF.

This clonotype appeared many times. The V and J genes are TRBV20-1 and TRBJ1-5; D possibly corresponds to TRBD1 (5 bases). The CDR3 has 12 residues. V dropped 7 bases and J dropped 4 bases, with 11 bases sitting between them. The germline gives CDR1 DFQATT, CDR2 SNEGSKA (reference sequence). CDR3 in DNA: TGCAGTGGTAGGGACGGGAATCAGCCCCAGCATTTT. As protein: CSGRDGNQPQHF.

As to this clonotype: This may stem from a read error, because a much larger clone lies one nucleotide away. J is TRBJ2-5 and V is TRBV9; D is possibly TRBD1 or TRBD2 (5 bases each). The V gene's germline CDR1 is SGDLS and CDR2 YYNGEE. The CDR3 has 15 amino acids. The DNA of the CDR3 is TGTGCCAGCAGCGCTCCTAACTCAGCCAGGGAGACCCCGTACTTC. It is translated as CASSAPNSARETPYF.

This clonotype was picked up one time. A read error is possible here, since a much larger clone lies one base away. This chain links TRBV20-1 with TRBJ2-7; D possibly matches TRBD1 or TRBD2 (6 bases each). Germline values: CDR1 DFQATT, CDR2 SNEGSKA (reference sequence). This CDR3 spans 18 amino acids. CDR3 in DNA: TGCAGTGCTAGCCCCTCCCTGGGGGCTACCGGGAGATCCTGCGAGCAGTACTTC. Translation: CSASPSLGATGRSCEQYF.

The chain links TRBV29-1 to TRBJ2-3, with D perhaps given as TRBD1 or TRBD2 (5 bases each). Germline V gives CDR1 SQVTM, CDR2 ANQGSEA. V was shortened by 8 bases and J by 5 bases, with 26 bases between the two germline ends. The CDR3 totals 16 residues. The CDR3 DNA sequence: TGCAGCACCGGGCCGGGGCTGGTGGGGTCGGTAGATACGCAGTATTTT. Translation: CSTGPGLVGSVDTQYF.

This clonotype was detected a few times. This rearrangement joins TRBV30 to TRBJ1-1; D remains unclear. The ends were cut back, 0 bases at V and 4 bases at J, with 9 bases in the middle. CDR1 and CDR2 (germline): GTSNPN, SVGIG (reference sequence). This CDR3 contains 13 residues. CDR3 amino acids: CAWSVHGRTEAFF. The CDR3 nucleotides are TGTGCCTGGAGTGTACACGGGCGCACTGAAGCTTTCTTT.

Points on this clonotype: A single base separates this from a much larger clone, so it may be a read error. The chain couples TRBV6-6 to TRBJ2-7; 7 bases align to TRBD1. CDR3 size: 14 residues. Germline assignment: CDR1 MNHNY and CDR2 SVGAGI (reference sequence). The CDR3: CASSHSRGQDEQYF. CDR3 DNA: TGTGCCAGCAGTCACTCAAGGGGGCAGGACGAGCAGTACTTC.

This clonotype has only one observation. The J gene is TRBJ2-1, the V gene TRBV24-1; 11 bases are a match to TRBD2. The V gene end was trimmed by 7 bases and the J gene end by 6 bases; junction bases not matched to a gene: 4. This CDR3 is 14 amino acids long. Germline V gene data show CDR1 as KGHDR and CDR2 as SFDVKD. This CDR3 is CATRTSGTRNEQFF. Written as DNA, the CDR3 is TGTGCCACCAGGACTAGCGGGACGCGCAATGAGCAGTTCTTC.

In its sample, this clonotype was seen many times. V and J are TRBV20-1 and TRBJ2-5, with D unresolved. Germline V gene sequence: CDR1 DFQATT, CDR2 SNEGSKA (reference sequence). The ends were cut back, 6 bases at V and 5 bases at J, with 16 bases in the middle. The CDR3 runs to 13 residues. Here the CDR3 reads CSAPGRLTETQYF. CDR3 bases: TGCAGTGCGCCCGGACGGCTCACGGAGACCCAGTACTTC.

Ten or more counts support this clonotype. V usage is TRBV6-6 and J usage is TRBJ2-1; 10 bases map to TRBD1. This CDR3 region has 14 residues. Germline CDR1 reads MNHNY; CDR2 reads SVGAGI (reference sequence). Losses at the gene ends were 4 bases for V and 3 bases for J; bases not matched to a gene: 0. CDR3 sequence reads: CASSWDRGYNEQFF. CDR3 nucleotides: TGTGCCAGCAGTTGGGACAGGGGCTACAATGAGCAGTTCTTC.

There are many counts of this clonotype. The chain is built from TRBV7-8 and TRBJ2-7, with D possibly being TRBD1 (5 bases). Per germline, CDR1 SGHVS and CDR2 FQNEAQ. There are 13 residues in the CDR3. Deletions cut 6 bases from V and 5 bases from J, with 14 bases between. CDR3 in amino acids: CASRPIDSHEQYF. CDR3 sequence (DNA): TGTGCCAGCAGACCCATCGACAGTCACGAGCAGTACTTC.

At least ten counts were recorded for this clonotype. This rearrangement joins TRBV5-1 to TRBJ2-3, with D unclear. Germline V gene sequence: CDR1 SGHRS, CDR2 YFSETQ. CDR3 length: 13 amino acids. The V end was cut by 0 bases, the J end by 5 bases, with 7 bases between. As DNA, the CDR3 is TGCGCCAGCAGCTTGGGAAGCCGAGATACGCAGTATTTT. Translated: CASSLGSRDTQYF.